This T cell receptor (beta chain) was profiled in a study of blood T cells in healthy people across ages. Study in general: T cells yielded about one barcoded beta molecule per two cells through template switching.

Study conclusions and caveats: Measured against age, TCR beta diversity per million T cells decreased in a roughly linear manner.

J lost 2 bases, V lost 3 bases, and 11 bases had no gene match. The CDR3 is made up of 17 amino acids. Alongside a J-beta primer mix, a sample-barcoded 5' primer served in a second PCR lasting about 7 to 12 cycles. A template-switch adaptor with 12 random nucleotides tagged each cDNA molecule. Paired-end reads containing CDR3 totaled no fewer than 3 million for each sample. TCRdb recomputed calls from the 5' RACE reads with MiXCR, one row per CDR3 protein. The table lists some 880,000 distinct CDR3 sequences, approximately 35% of them singletons. This clonotype was counted only a few times. Its antigen is not identified.

V and J are TRBV12-3 or TRBV12-4 and TRBJ2-3, with 7 positions matching TRBD2. The TCR originated in a young man in good health. Input material: blood. The CDR3 DNA sequence: TGTGCCAGCAGTTTTGAGCTGGGGGGGTCACACACAGATACGCAGTATTTT. It translates to CASSFELGGSHTDTQYF.